The 32 T cell receptor beta chains given below trace back to one sample, sequenced in a study of CD8 T cells in ankylosing spondylitis. TCRdb re-called the 5' RACE reads with MiXCR, one entry per CDR3 protein. The sample consists of roughly 64,000 distinct CDR3 sequences, around 6.4% of them appearing once. The source material was synovial fluid, either unsorted or a sorted T cell fraction (not recorded which). These receptor sequences come from a male donor with ankylosing spondylitis.

This clonotype was detected many times. This chain uses TRBV4-3 with TRBJ1-5, with D uncertain. Trimming left V 3 bases short and J 3 bases short, with 6 bases between. Germline CDR1 reads LGHNA; CDR2 reads YSLEER. The CDR3 extends over 13 amino acids. CDR3 nucleotide sequence: TGCGCCAGCAGCCAGGAAATCAATCAGCCCCAGCATTTT. Amino acids: CASSQEINQPQHF.

In this sample, this clonotype turned up a few times. The chain links TRBV14 to TRBJ1-5; the D gene is possibly TRBD1 (5 bases). There are 18 residues in the CDR3. V lost 2 bases and J lost 0, with 17 bases in between. Germline V gene data show CDR1 as SGHDN and CDR2 as FVKESK. This CDR3 reads CASSQPCRAEYSNQPQHF. In DNA form, the CDR3 reads TGTGCCAGCAGCCAACCCTGCAGGGCCGAATATAGCAATCAGCCCCAGCATTTT.

The gene calls are TRBV4-2 and TRBJ1-1; the D is unclear. The CDR3 covers 12 residues. Germline V gene sequence: CDR1 LGHNA, CDR2 YNFKEQ. Trimming cost V 0 bases and J 5 bases, with 4 bases left between them. CDR3 nucleotide sequence: TGTGCCAGCAGCCAAGATAGAACTGAAGCTTTCTTT. Translating it yields CASSQDRTEAFF.

As to this clonotype: One base away lies a much larger clone, so this may be a sequencing read error. The chain uses TRBV20-1 and TRBJ2-7; 9 bases match TRBD2. CDR3 length: 15 residues. Per germline, CDR1 DFQATT and CDR2 SNEGSKA (reference sequence). Losses at the gene ends were 0 bases for V and 3 bases for J; bases not matched to a gene: 6. CDR3 nucleotides: TGCAGTGCTAGAGAAAAGCTAGCGGGAATCTACGAGCAGTACTTC. This encodes CSAREKLAGIYEQYF.

This clonotype was found a few times. J is TRBJ1-1 and V is TRBV18; TRBD1 is a possible D gene (5 bases). V was shortened by 3 bases and J by 6 bases, with 14 bases between the two germline ends. The CDR3 covers 14 residues. Per the germline V gene, CDR1 is KGHSH and CDR2 is LQKENI. CDR3 in DNA: TGTGCCAGCTCACCCCAGGGCGGGGAGGCTGAAGCTTTCTTT. It yields the protein CASSPQGGEAEAFF.

This clonotype was observed at least ten times. The genes are TRBV29-1 and TRBJ2-3, with TRBD2 identical over 10 bases. The germline V gene encodes CDR1 SQVTM and CDR2 ANQGSEA. Trimming at V came to 7 bases and at J to 1 base, leaving 5 bases not matched to a gene. The CDR3 consists of 14 residues. This CDR3 reads CSGRLAGGTDTQYF. As DNA, the CDR3 is TGCAGCGGTCGGCTAGCGGGAGGCACAGATACGCAGTATTTT.

This clonotype was detected ten times or more. The J gene is TRBJ1-6, the V gene TRBV20-1, with a possible D match to TRBD1 (5 bases). Germline V gene sequence: CDR1 DFQATT, CDR2 SNEGSKA (reference sequence). V was pared by 7 bases and J by 0 bases, with 22 bases between. The CDR3 consists of 18 residues. The CDR3 sequence is CSVAKPGASGSYNSPLHF. The CDR3, as DNA: TGCAGTGTCGCTAAACCCGGGGCCTCAGGCTCCTATAATTCACCCCTCCACTTT.

This CDR3 reads CASSLGPAGGGHEQYF. In DNA, the CDR3 is TGTGCCAGCAGCTTAGGCCCAGCGGGAGGTGGCCACGAGCAGTACTTC. The V and J genes are TRBV7-2 and TRBJ2-7; 9 nucleotides line up with TRBD2. CDR1 and CDR2 (germline): SGHTA, FQGNSA. The CDR3 spans 16 residues. V gave up 1 base and J gave up 5 bases; unmatched junction bases: 9.

This clonotype was picked up a small number of times. J is TRBJ1-2 and V is TRBV7-2; no firm D call. CDR1 SGHTA and CDR2 FQGNSA come from the germline V gene. The CDR3 sequence is 14 residues long. V was pared by 5 bases and J by 2 bases, with 12 bases between. CDR3 sequence reads: CASSPGSSNYGYTF. CDR3 DNA sequence: TGTGCCAGCAGCCCGGGCTCATCGAACTATGGCTACACCTTC.

The chain uses TRBV19 and TRBJ1-5; tentative D call: TRBD1 (6 bases). The CDR3 totals 17 residues. Trimming shortened V by 0 bases and J by 2 bases, and 14 bases separated the two germline ends. The germline gives CDR1 LNHDA, CDR2 SQIVND (reference sequence). The CDR3 DNA reads as TGTGCCAGTAGTATAGAGAAGTGGGGACAAGGCAATCAGCCCCAGCATTTT. Translated, it gives CASSIEKWGQGNQPQHF. Full variable domain (missing parts from reference TRBV19 and TRBJ1-5): DGGITQSPKYLFRKEGQNVTLSCEQNLNHDAMYWYRQDPGQGLRLIYYSQIVNDFQKGDIAEGYSVSREKKESFPLTVTSAQKNPTAFYLCASSIEKWGQGNQPQHFGDGTRLSIL.

Ten or more counts support this clonotype. The chain couples TRBV24-1 to TRBJ1-2; D not resolved. CDR3 length: 13 residues. Trimming left V 3 bases short and J 8 bases short, with 12 bases between. CDR1 KGHDR and CDR2 SFDVKD come from the germline V gene. In DNA form, the CDR3 reads TGTGCCACCAGTGATGAGAGGTTCGGGGGCTACACCTTC. It specifies CATSDERFGGYTF.

This clonotype was recorded at least ten times. This rearrangement joins TRBV4-2 to TRBJ2-5; 7 nucleotides agree with TRBD2. CDR3 length: 15 residues. Germline CDR1 is LGHNA and CDR2 is YNFKEQ. J was trimmed by 4 bases and V by 1 base; bases with no gene match: 6. The DNA for the CDR3 is TGTGCCAGCAGCCAAGCGGCGGGAGTGGGAGAGACCCAGTACTTC. Protein product: CASSQAAGVGETQYF.

This clonotype was observed at least ten times. The chain is built from TRBV28 and TRBJ2-1; D possibly corresponds to TRBD1 (7 bases). V dropped 7 bases and J dropped 3 bases, with 19 bases sitting between them. CDR1 is MDHEN, CDR2 SYDVKM, per germline. This CDR3 region has 16 residues. The CDR3 DNA follows: TGTGCCAGCATTGGTGGGGGGCAGGGGGTCTACAATGAGCAGTTCTTC. It translates to CASIGGGQGVYNEQFF.

In this sample, this clonotype turned up many times. The V gene is TRBV25-1, the J gene TRBJ2-1; D ambiguous. Germline loops: CDR1 MGHDK, CDR2 SYGVNS. The CDR3 has 12 amino acids. V gave up 7 bases and J gave up 5 bases, with 9 bases separating them. The CDR3 DNA sequence: TGTGCCAGCACGGCCATCAACAATGAGCAGTTCTTC. This translates into CASTAINNEQFF.

This clonotype was seen at least ten times. The chain combines TRBV20-1 with TRBJ2-5; D possibly corresponds to TRBD2 (6 bases). Per germline, CDR1 DFQATT and CDR2 SNEGSKA (reference sequence). The CDR3 has 14 amino acids. Trimming shortened V by 5 bases and J by 3 bases, and 16 bases separated the two germline ends. The CDR3 spells CSAGTGTQEETQYF. CDR3 sequence (DNA): TGCAGTGCTGGCACCGGGACTCAGGAAGAGACCCAGTACTTC.

The chain uses TRBV6-5 and TRBJ2-5; 9 bases are a match to TRBD1. Germline loops: CDR1 MNHEY, CDR2 SVGAGI. The length of the CDR3 is 13 residues. The J segment lost 4 bases and the V segment lost 4 bases, leaving 1 base of the junction unmatched. In nucleotides, the CDR3 is TGTGCCAGCAGTTCGACAGGGGGAGAGACCCAGTACTTC. This encodes CASSSTGGETQYF.

This clonotype was counted between two and nine times. This chain joins TRBV19 and TRBJ2-1; 9 bases match TRBD2. The CDR3 spans 16 residues. In germline, CDR1 is LNHDA, CDR2 SQIVND (reference sequence). V trimming: 3 bases; J trimming: 6 bases; junction bases outside the gene matches: 9. The CDR3 DNA is TGTGCCAGTAGTATGGCTCGGGCGGGAGGGGGCAATGAGCAGTTCTTC. It encodes CASSMARAGGGNEQFF. The full variable domain, rest sourced from reference TRBV19 and TRBJ2-1, is DGGITQSPKYLFRKEGQNVTLSCEQNLNHDAMYWYRQDPGQGLRLIYYSQIVNDFQKGDIAEGYSVSREKKESFPLTVTSAQKNPTAFYLCASSMARAGGGNEQFFGPGTRLTVL.

This clonotype was picked up many times. The V and J genes are TRBV29-1 and TRBJ2-5; 7 bases fit TRBD2. CDR1 is SQVTM and CDR2 is ANQGSEA in the germline V gene. Losses at the gene ends were 6 bases for V and 4 bases for J; bases not matched to a gene: 8. CDR3 size: 13 residues. CDR3 amino acids: CSVGGGTRETQYF. The CDR3 DNA reads TGCAGCGTGGGGGGGGGGACGAGAGAGACCCAGTACTTC.

Many counts were recorded for this clonotype. The chain carries TRBV4-2 and TRBJ2-1, with 8 bases aligning to TRBD2. This CDR3 region has 16 residues. J was trimmed by 4 bases and V by 4 bases; bases with no gene match: 9. Germline assignment: CDR1 LGHNA and CDR2 YNFKEQ. CDR3 region: CASSPAGSGRYNEQFF. The CDR3 DNA is TGTGCCAGCAGCCCGGCGGGGAGCGGGAGATACAATGAGCAGTTCTTC.

This clonotype showed up many times. The chain carries TRBV29-1 and TRBJ2-7; D unresolved. There are 12 residues in the CDR3. V was shortened by 6 bases and J by 6 bases, with 15 bases between the two germline ends. CDR1 and CDR2 (germline): SQVTM, ANQGSEA. CDR3 in DNA: TGCAGCGTCGAGGTCCAGGCGGCCGAGCAGTACTTC. It translates to CSVEVQAAEQYF.

This clonotype was picked up many times. The V gene is TRBV12-3 or TRBV12-4, the J gene TRBJ1-2; tentatively, D is TRBD1 (5 bases). V was trimmed by 7 bases and J by 8 bases, leaving 23 bases between them. The CDR3 spans 15 residues. CDR3 DNA sequence: TGTGCCAGCACCGATTGGGACCGGTCGTACGGGGGCTACACCTTC. Amino acid sequence: CASTDWDRSYGGYTF.

V gene TRBV28 combines with J gene TRBJ1-4; unclear D gene. Germline V gene lookup returns CDR1 MDHEN and CDR2 SYDVKM. The CDR3 is 15 residues long. V was pared by 5 bases and J by 8 bases, with 18 bases between. The CDR3 DNA reads TGTGCCAGCAGTGCTAGCGAGGGTGAGGAAGAAAAACTGTTTTTT. It codes for CASSASEGEEEKLFF.

This clonotype was observed at least ten times. The gene calls are TRBV5-1 and TRBJ1-6; D gene uncertain. The length of the CDR3 is 15 residues. The germline gives CDR1 SGHRS, CDR2 YFSETQ. Trimming shortened V by 2 bases and J by 3 bases, and 9 bases separated the two germline ends. The CDR3 loop reads CASSLGSRYNSPLHF. Written as DNA, the CDR3 is TGCGCCAGCAGCTTAGGAAGCCGCTATAATTCACCCCTCCACTTT.

This clonotype has at least ten counts. The chain carries TRBV27 and TRBJ2-1, with 13 nucleotides matching TRBD2. Germline CDR1 is MNHEY and CDR2 is SMNVEV (reference sequence). The V and J ends lost 6 bases and 6 bases, in that order; junction bases with no gene match: 5. This CDR3 spans 15 amino acids. The CDR3 loop is CASSPGTSGVNEQFF. The CDR3 region has the DNA TGTGCCAGCAGCCCAGGGACTAGCGGGGTCAATGAGCAGTTCTTC.

This clonotype was counted ten times or more. The V call is TRBV29-1, the J call TRBJ2-1; TRBD1 aligns across 9 bases. J lost 7 bases, V lost 4 bases, and 5 bases had no gene match. The germline V gene has CDR1 SQVTM and CDR2 ANQGSEA. The CDR3 extends over 13 amino acids. This CDR3 reads CSVVGQGGNEQFF. The CDR3 DNA is TGCAGCGTTGTGGGACAGGGAGGGAATGAGCAGTTCTTC.

The sample holds many counts of this clonotype. The chain carries TRBV7-9 and TRBJ1-1, with D perhaps matching TRBD1 (6 bases). The CDR3 spans 15 residues. V was cut by 5 bases and J by 4 bases, with 17 bases left in between. In germline, CDR1 is SEHNR, CDR2 FQNEAQ (reference sequence). CDR3 DNA sequence: TGTGCCAGCAGCCGGGACAATACCTTCCCCACTGAAGCTTTCTTT. Protein sequence: CASSRDNTFPTEAFF.

This clonotype was observed a few times. V is TRBV9 and J is TRBJ1-3, with D tentatively TRBD1 (6 bases). This CDR3 has 15 amino acids. Germline V gene data show CDR1 as SGDLS and CDR2 as YYNGEE. Trimming removed 0 bases from V and 1 base from J, with 8 bases in between. The CDR3 region has the DNA TGTGCCAGCAGCGTAGCAGGGGTTTCTGGAAACACCATATATTTT. It yields the protein CASSVAGVSGNTIYF.

There are many counts of this clonotype. The chain uses TRBV9 and TRBJ2-7, with D perhaps assigned TRBD1 or TRBD2 (7 bases each). Germline loops: CDR1 SGDLS, CDR2 YYNGEE. Trimming removed 3 bases at V and 3 bases at J, with 19 bases between. This CDR3 contains 16 residues. For the CDR3, the DNA is TGTGCCAGCAGCGCAGGGGGAGGGCCGATGGGCTACGAGCAGTACTTC. The encoded protein is CASSAGGGPMGYEQYF.

The sample holds a few counts of this clonotype. The DNA for the CDR3 is TGTGCCAGCAGTTACCGACAGGTGGATAGCAATCAGCCCCAGCATTTT. Translated: CASSYRQVDSNQPQHF. This chain uses TRBV6-5 with TRBJ1-5, with D possibly matching TRBD1 (6 bases). The germline V gene has CDR1 MNHEY and CDR2 SVGAGI. V lost 2 bases and J 0 bases, leaving 11 bases between the germline ends. This CDR3 is built from 16 residues.

This clonotype was observed a few times. The V call is TRBV11-3, the J call TRBJ2-3; 10 positions match TRBD2. The trim removed 4 bases at V and 4 bases at J, leaving 5 bases unmatched. This CDR3 is 15 amino acids long. Germline V lookup: CDR1 SGHNT, CDR2 YENEEA. CDR3 sequence: CASSSLAGTSDTQYF. DNA of the CDR3: TGTGCCAGCAGCTCACTAGCGGGAACCTCAGATACGCAGTATTTT.

This clonotype has ten or more counts. The chain couples TRBV5-1 to TRBJ1-2, with a possible D match to TRBD1 (5 bases). Germline values: CDR1 SGHRS, CDR2 YFSETQ. V was trimmed by 4 bases and J by 4 bases, leaving 11 bases between them. The CDR3 length is 13 residues. The CDR3 nucleotides read TGCGCCAGCAGCCCCGACAGCGTCTATGGCTACACCTTC. Translation gives CASSPDSVYGYTF.

This clonotype was recorded many times. This chain uses TRBV6-1 with TRBJ2-7; 8 bases are shared with TRBD1. This CDR3 contains 14 residues. Trimming cost V 6 bases and J 5 bases; bases outside gene matches: 9. The V gene's germline CDR1 is MNHNS and CDR2 SASEGT. The CDR3, as DNA: TGTGCCAGCAGCCTGGACAGGGCATCCCACGAGCAGTACTTC. Protein product: CASSLDRASHEQYF.